This is a list of T cell receptor beta chains from one sample in a study of blood T cell repertoires in COVID-19. Assay: immunoSEQ multiplex PCR; the TCRdb copy retains only in-frame clones and omits some. The sample includes 150,000 to 200,000 clones, around four fifths of them seen just once. The material sequenced was peripheral blood. The receptor set was obtained from a woman of 80 years or more with acute or convalescent COVID-19. CDR3s include the opening cysteine and the closing phenylalanine or tryptophan. Each record gives: J gene, clone size, D gene, V gene, CDR3 DNA, CDR3 protein. The D gene is left open where the match is weak. Expanded clones are given a class, and other clones once, few, many or no size at all.

TRBJ2-2,.,.,TRBV11-2,TGTGCCAGCAGCAAGGGGTGGCTAGAGGCGGCCGGGGAGCTGTTTTTT,CASSKGWLEAAGELFF
TRBJ1-2,.,TRBD1,TRBV6-5,TGTGCCAGCAGGAGACAGGGGAACTATGGCTACACCTTC,CASRRQGNYGYTF
TRBJ2-7,.,.,TRBV11-2,TGTGCCAGCAGCTTAGGGGGCCCACCCTACGAGCAGTACTTC,CASSLGGPPYEQYF
TRBJ1-6,.,TRBD1,TRBV10-3,TGTGCCGCGGGACAGCTTAATTCACCCCTCCACTTT,CAAGQLNSPLHF
TRBJ2-6,.,.,TRBV5-1,TGCGCCAGCAGCTTGGACGGAGGTTCTGGGGCCAACGTCCTGACTTTC,CASSLDGGSGANVLTF
TRBJ1-5,once,TRBD1,TRBV6-6,TGTGCCAGCAGTTTTGGACAGGGGGGGAATCAGCCCCAGCATTTT,CASSFGQGGNQPQHF
TRBJ2-2,few,.,TRBV5-5,TGTGCCAGCAGCTTAACGGGTTCCGGGGAGCTGTTTTTT,CASSLTGSGELFF
TRBJ1-1,.,.,TRBV12-3/TRBV12-4,TGTGCCAGTTCTGGCAGTTTGAACACTGAAGCTTTCTTT,CASSGSLNTEAFF
TRBJ2-3,.,TRBD2,TRBV10-2,TGCGCCAGCAGTGAGAGTGGGACTAGCGGGAGTTTTGTGACAGATACGCAGTATTTT,CASSESGTSGSFVTDTQYF
TRBJ2-1,.,.,TRBV20-1,TGCAGTGCTAGTGGGGACGGGGGAAGGTACAATGAGCAGTTCTTC,CSASGDGGRYNEQFF
TRBJ1-6,.,.,TRBV19,TGTGCCAGTAGTTTCTCGGGGGGCGTTAATAATTCACCCCTCCACTTT,CASSFSGGVNNSPLHF
TRBJ2-5,.,.,TRBV2,TGTGCCAGCAGACAATGGAGGGGTCTGGAGACCCAGTACTTC,CASRQWRGLETQYF
TRBJ2-3,.,TRBD2,TRBV6-2/TRBV6-3,TGTGCCAGCAGCGAAACGGGGGGTCGTACGCAGTATTTT,CASSETGGRTQYF
TRBJ1-5,few,TRBD1,TRBV19,TGTGCCAGTAGTCCCACACAGGGGAGAAGCAATCAGCCCCAGCATTTT,CASSPTQGRSNQPQHF
TRBJ2-2,.,TRBD1,TRBV5-1,TGCGCCAGCAGCTTCGGACAGGGCGGGGCCGGGGAGCTGTTTTTT,CASSFGQGGAGELFF
TRBJ2-7,.,TRBD2,TRBV27,TGTGCCAGCAGTTCGGGACTAGCGGGAGAAGGCGGTGCCGAGCAGTACTTC,CASSSGLAGEGGAEQYF
TRBJ1-5,.,.,TRBV28,TGTGCCAGCATTAAGACTTCCCGCACGACCCAGCATTTT,CASIKTSRTTQHF
TRBJ2-3,.,TRBD1,TRBV7-2,TGTGCCAGCAGCAAGGACAGGGTTGCAGATACGCAGTATTTT,CASSKDRVADTQYF
TRBJ1-5,.,.,TRBV5-1,TGCGCCAGCAGCTTGGTACCAGGTAACAATCAGCCCCAGCATTTT,CASSLVPGNNQPQHF
TRBJ1-2,.,.,TRBV27,TGTGCCAGCAGTTTACGGGGGGACTATGGCTACACCTTC,CASSLRGDYGYTF
TRBJ1-6,.,TRBD1,TRBV28,TGTGCCAGCAGTCAAGGGACAGGGAGGGATTCACCCCTCCACTTT,CASSQGTGRDSPLHF
TRBJ2-1,.,TRBD2,TRBV5-6,TGTGCCAGCAGCTCCGCGCTCGGGACTAACTGGAATGAGCAGTTCTTC,CASSSALGTNWNEQFF
TRBJ1-2,.,TRBD1,TRBV19,TGTGCCAGTAGTACCGAGGACAGGGCAAGAGGATACGGCTACACCTTC,CASSTEDRARGYGYTF
TRBJ1-5,.,TRBD1,TRBV7-8,TGTGCCAGCAGCGGGACAGGGGGGAACAATCAGCCCCAGCATTTT,CASSGTGGNNQPQHF
TRBJ1-4,.,.,TRBV7-9,TGTGCCATCCGAGGGGAGGGAGAAAAACTGTTTTTT,CAIRGEGEKLFF